This TCR beta chain emerged from a study of metastatic and nonmetastatic thyroid tumors. Study details: Repertoire comparison spanned blood and tumor or nodule tissue of malignant and benign thyroid patients. Study conclusions and caveats: Reported TCR beta diversity, measured in blood and tumor, was significantly higher for malignant thyroid tumors than for benign nodules.

TCRdb reprocessed the PCR reads via MiXCR. In the table there are about 39,000 clones, around 20% of which are singletons. The V end lost 2 bases, the J end lost 1 base, and 18 bases lay between the germline ends. The CDR3 spans 17 residues. Germline CDR1 SGHVS, CDR2 FQNEAQ. A note on this clone: Its antigen is currently unknown.

Each patient came to thyroid surgery without any prior treatment (of any kind). This sequence originates from a female donor with papillary thyroid cancer or a benign thyroid nodule (not recorded which). Some clones in this sample may be carry-over from other donors' samples. Sequencing used blood. The V gene is TRBV7-8, the J gene TRBJ2-7; D perhaps matches TRBD2 (6 bases). This CDR3 reads CASSLRTIGRGSYEQYF. The DNA for the CDR3 is TGTGCCAGCAGCTTACGGACTATCGGTCGAGGGTCCTACGAGCAGTACTTC.